Described below is a single TCR beta chain sequence and its context. The sample has other DNA sequences that encode this CDR3 too. Method: immunoSEQ multiplex PCR; TCRdb's copy keeps in-frame clones and lacks some. Of 150,000 to 200,000 clones listed, roughly 80% are singletons. V was shortened by 4 bases and J by 0 bases, with 7 bases between the two germline ends. Germline V gene lookup returns CDR1 SEHNR and CDR2 FQNEAQ (reference sequence). CDR3 length: 13 amino acids. The data belong to a study of blood T cell repertoires in COVID-19. Turning to the study itself: The cDNA or gDNA used as material had been derived from T cells, B-cell-depleted T cells, or PBMCs.

The material sequenced was peripheral blood. The rearrangement joins TRBV7-9 to TRBJ2-7; D gene ambiguous. The source of this sequence is a woman in her seventies with acute or convalescent COVID-19. This CDR3 is CASSSRSSYEQYF. In DNA form, the CDR3 reads TGTGCCAGCAGCTCCCGGAGCTCCTACGAGCAGTACTTC.